The sequence of this T cell receptor beta chain was determined in a study of T cells in women clearing cervical HPV infection. About the study: Case blood was drawn a median approximately 150 days after lesion detection.

Method: immunoSEQ multiplex PCR; TCRdb's copy keeps in-frame clones and lacks some. Its listing shows 20,000 or so clones. Note on this clone: The read terminates 3 residues before the CDR3 end, so the remaining end is supplied by the germline J gene.

All donors had a single incident cervical HPV16 infection, not prevalent. The CDR3 loop spans 13 amino acids. The V end lost 4 bases, the J end lost 4 bases, and 8 bases lay between the germline ends. Germline loops: CDR1 SNHLY, CDR2 FYNNEI. The rearrangement uses TRBV2 and TRBJ1-3; possible D gene TRBD1, 6 bases. The source material was blood buffy coat. This clonotype was sampled from a woman between 18 and 70 years old with a cervical HPV16 infection that either progressed to CIN3+ or cleared (not recorded which). The sequenced part of the CDR3 DNA is TGTGCCAGCAGTGGGGGGCGCGGAAACACC. Protein sequence: CASSGGRGNT. The complete CDR3 protein is CASSGGRGNTIYF.